This T cell receptor beta chain was identified in a study of shared clonotypes between healthy human individuals. In the study overall: Researchers assigned three CD4 naive, three CD4 memory, two CD8 naive and one CD8 memory plate to each donor.

Study results and limitations: Sequencing of the sorted subsets was shown by rarefaction to be incomplete despite large depth.

Remarks on this clone: What it binds is not known.

CDR1 and CDR2 (germline): SGDLS, YYNGEE. V shed 4 bases and J 5 bases; nucleotides not matched to a gene: 11. There are 16 residues in the CDR3. Profiling relied on immunoSEQ multiplex PCR, and the TCRdb table lists in-frame clones only, not all of them. The table shows over a million clones, with roughly 96% occurring only once. Donors were Caucasian adults residing in Nashville, Tennessee, USA. The chain combines TRBV9 with TRBJ2-3; 9 positions match TRBD1. The clonotype was recovered from a man younger than 45 in good health. Sequencing was done on a sample of naive CD4+ T cells sorted from blood. This sample's subset: CD45RA+ positively selected. The CDR3 region is CASSQKTGGFVDTQYF. Here the CDR3 DNA reads TGTGCCAGCAGCCAAAAGACAGGGGGATTTGTAGATACGCAGTATTTT.